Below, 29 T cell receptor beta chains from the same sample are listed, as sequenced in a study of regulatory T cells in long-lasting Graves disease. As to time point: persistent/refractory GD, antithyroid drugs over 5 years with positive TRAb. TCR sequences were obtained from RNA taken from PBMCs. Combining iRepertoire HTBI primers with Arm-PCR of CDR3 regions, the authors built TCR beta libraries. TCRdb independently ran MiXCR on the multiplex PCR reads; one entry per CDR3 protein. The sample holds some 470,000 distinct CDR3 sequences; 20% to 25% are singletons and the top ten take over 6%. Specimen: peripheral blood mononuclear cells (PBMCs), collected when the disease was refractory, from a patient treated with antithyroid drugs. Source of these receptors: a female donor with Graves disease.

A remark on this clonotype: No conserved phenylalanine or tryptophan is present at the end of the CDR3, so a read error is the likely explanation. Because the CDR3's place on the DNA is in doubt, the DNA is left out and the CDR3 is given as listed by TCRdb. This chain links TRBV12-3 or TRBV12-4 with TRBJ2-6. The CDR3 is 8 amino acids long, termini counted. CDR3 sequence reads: CASSLGWA.

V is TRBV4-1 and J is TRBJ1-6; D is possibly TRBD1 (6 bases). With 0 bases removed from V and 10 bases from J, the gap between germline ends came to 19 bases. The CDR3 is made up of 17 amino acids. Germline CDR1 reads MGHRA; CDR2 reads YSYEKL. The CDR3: CASSQDTEGGSGSPLHF. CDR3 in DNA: TGCGCCAGCAGCCAAGATACCGAGGGGGGAAGTGGATCACCCCTCCACTTT.

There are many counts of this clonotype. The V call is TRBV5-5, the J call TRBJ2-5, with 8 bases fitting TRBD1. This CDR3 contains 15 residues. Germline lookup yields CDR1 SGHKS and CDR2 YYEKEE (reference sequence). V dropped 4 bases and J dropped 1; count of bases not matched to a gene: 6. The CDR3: CASSKTGGSQETQYF. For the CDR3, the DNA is TGTGCCAGCAGCAAAACAGGGGGATCCCAAGAGACCCAGTACTTC.

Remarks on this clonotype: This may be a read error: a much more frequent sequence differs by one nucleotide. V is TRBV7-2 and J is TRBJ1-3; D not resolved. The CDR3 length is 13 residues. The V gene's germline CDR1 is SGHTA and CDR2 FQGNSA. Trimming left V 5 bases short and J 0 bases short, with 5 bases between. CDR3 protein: CASSQISGNTIYF. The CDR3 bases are TGTGCCAGCAGCCAGATCTCTGGAAACACCATATATTTT. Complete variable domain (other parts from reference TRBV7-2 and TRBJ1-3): GAGVSQSPSNKVTEKGKDVELRCDPISGHTALYWYRQSLGQGLEFLIYFQGNSAPDKSGLPSDRFSAERTGGSVSTLTIQRTQQEDSAVYLCASSQISGNTIYFGEGSWLTVV.

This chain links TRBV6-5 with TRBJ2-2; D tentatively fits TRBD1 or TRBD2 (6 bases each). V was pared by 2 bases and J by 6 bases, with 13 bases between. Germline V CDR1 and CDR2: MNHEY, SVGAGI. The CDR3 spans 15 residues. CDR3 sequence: CASSYNREVAGELFF. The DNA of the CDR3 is TGTGCCAGCAGTTACAACAGGGAGGTCGCCGGGGAGCTGTTTTTT.

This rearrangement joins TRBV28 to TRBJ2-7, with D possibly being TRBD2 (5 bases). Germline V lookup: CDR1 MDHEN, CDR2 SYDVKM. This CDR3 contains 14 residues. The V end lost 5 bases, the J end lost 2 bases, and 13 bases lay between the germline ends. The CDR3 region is CASSVTGVTYEQYF. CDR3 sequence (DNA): TGTGCCAGCAGTGTGACCGGGGTCACCTACGAGCAGTACTTC.

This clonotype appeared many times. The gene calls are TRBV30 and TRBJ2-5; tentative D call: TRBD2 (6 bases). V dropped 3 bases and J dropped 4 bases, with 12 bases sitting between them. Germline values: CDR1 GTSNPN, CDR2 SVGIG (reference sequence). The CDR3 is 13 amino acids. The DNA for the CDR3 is TGTGCCTGGAGCCCGGGAGTGTCAGAGACCCAGTACTTC. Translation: CAWSPGVSETQYF.

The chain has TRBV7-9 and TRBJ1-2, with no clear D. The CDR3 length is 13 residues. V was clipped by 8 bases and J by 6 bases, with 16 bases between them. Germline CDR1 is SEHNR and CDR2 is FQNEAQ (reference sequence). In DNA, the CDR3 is TGTGCCAGCGCCCTGGGTCCGGGGAATGGCTACACCTTC. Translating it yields CASALGPGNGYTF.

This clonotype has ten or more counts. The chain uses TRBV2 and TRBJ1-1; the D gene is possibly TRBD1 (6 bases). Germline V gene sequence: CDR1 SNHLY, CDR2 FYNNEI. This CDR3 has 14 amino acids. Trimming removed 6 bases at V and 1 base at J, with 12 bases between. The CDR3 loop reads CASSGGLSNTEAFF. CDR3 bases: TGTGCCAGCAGCGGGGGGCTGTCGAACACTGAAGCTTTCTTT.

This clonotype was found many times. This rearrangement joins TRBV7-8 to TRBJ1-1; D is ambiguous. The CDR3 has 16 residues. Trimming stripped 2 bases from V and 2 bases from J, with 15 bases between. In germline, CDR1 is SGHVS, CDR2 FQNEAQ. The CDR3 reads CASSLNLKAANTEAFF. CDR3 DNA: TGTGCCAGCAGCTTAAATCTGAAGGCGGCCAACACTGAAGCTTTCTTT. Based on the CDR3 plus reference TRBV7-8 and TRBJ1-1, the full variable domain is GAGVSQSPRYKVAKRGQDVALRCDPISGHVSLFWYQQALGQGPEFLTYFQNEAQLDKSGLPSDRFFAERPEGSVSTLKIQRTQQEDSAVYLCASSLNLKAANTEAFFGQGTRLTVV.

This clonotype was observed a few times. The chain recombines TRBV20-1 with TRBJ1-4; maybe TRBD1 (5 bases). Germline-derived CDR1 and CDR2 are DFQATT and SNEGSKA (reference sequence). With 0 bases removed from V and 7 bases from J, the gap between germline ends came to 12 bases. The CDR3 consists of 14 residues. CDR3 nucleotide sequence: TGCAGTGCTAGAGAGTACCAGGGAGCTGAAAAACTGTTTTTT. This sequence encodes CSAREYQGAEKLFF.

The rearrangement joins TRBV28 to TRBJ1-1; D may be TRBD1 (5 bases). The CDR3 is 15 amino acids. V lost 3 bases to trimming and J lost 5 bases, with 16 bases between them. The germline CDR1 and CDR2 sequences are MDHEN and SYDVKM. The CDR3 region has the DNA TGTGCCAGCAGTTTGGGCAACGGGGGGAGGACTGAAGCTTTCTTT. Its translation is CASSLGNGGRTEAFF.

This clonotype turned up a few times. The CDR3 loop is CASSFWEDGTEAFF. The CDR3 DNA is TGTGCCAGCAGCTTTTGGGAGGATGGCACTGAAGCTTTCTTT. This chain joins TRBV7-9 and TRBJ1-1; D remains unclear. CDR1 and CDR2 from the germline V gene are SEHNR and FQNEAQ (reference sequence). The CDR3 is 14 amino acids. V gave up 3 bases and J gave up 4 bases, with 12 bases separating them.

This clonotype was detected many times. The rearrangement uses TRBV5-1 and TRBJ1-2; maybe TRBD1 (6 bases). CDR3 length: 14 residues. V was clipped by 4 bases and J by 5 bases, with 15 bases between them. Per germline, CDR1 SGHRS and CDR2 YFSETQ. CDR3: CASSRGGTEYGYTF. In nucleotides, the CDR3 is TGCGCCAGCAGCAGGGGGGGAACCGAGTATGGCTACACCTTC. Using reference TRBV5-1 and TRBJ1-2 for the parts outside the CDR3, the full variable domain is KAGVTQTPRYLIKTRGQQVTLSCSPISGHRSVSWYQQTPGQGLQFLFEYFSETQRNKGNFPGRFSGRQFSNSRSEMNVSTLELGDSALYLCASSRGGTEYGYTFGSGTRLTVV.

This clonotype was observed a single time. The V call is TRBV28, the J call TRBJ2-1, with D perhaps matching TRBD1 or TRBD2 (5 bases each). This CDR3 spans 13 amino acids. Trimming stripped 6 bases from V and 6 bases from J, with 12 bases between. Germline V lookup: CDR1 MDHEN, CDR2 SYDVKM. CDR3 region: CASRRGPGNEQFF. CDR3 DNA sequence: TGTGCCAGCAGAAGGGGACCTGGCAATGAGCAGTTCTTC. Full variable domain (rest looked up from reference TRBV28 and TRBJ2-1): DVKVTQSSRYLVKRTGEKVFLECVQDMDHENMFWYRQDPGLGLRLIYFSYDVKMKEKGDIPEGYSVSREKKERFSLILESASTNQTSMYLCASRRGPGNEQFFGPGTRLTVL.

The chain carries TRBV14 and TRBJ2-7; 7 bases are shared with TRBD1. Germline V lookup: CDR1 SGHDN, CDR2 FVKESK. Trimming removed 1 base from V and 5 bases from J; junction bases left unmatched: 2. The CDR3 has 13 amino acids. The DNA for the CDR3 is TGTGCCAGCAGCCAAGCCAGGGGGAACGAGCAGTACTTC. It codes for CASSQARGNEQYF.

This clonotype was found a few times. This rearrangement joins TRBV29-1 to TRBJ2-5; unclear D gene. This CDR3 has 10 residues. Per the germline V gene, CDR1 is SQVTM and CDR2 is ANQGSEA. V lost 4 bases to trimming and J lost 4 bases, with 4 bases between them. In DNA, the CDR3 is TGCAGCGTTGCGACAGAGACCCAGTACTTC. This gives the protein CSVATETQYF.

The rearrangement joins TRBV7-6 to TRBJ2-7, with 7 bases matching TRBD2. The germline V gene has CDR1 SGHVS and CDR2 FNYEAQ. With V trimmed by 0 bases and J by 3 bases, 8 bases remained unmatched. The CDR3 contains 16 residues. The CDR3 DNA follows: TGTGCCAGCAGCTTAGCCTCTGGCGGGGGTTTCTACGAGCAGTACTTC. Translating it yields CASSLASGGGFYEQYF.

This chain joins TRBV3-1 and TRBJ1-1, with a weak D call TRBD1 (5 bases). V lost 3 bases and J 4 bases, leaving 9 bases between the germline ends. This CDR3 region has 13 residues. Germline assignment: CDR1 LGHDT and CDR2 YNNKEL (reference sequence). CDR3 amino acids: CASSQVGATEAFF. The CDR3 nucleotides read TGTGCCAGCAGCCAGGTAGGGGCCACTGAAGCTTTCTTT.

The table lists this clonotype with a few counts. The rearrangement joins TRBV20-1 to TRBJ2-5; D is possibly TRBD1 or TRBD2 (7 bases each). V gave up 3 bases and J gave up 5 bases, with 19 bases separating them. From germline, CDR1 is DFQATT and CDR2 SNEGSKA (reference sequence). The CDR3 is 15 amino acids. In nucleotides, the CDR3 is TGCAGTGCTAGGCCTCTGGGAGGGGGCGAGGAGACCCAGTACTTC. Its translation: CSARPLGGGEETQYF.

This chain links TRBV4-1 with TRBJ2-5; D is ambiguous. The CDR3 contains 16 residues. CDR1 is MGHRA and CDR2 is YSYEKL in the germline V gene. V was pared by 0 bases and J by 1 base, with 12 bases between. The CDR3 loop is CASSQDRAVSQETQYF. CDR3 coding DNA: TGCGCCAGCAGCCAAGATCGGGCAGTCTCCCAAGAGACCCAGTACTTC.

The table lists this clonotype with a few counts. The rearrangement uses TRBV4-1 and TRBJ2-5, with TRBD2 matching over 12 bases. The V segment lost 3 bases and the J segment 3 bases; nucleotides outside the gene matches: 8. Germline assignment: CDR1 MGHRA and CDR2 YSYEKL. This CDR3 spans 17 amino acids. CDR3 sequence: CASSHPERLAGEETQYF. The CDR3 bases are TGCGCCAGCAGCCATCCCGAGAGACTAGCGGGAGAAGAGACCCAGTACTTC.

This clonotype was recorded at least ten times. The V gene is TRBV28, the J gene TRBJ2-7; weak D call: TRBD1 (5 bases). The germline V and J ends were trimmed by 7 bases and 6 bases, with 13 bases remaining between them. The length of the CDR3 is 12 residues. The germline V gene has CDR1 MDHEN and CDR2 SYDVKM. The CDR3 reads CASNRPHLEQYF. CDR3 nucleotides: TGTGCCAGCAACAGGCCCCACCTCGAGCAGTACTTC. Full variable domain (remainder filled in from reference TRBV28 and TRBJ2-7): DVKVTQSSRYLVKRTGEKVFLECVQDMDHENMFWYRQDPGLGLRLIYFSYDVKMKEKGDIPEGYSVSREKKERFSLILESASTNQTSMYLCASNRPHLEQYFGPGTRLTVT.

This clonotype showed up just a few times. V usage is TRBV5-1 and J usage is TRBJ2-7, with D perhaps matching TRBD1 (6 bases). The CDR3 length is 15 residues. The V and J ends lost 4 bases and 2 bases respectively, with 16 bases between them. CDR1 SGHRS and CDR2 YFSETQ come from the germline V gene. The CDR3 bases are TGCGCCAGCAGCGAGGGAAGGGGGATAGCCTACGAGCAGTACTTC. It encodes CASSEGRGIAYEQYF.

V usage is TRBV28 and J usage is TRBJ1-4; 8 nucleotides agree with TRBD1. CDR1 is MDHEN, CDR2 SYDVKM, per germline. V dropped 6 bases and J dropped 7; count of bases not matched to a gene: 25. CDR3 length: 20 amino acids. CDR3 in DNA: TGTGCCAGCAGCTCCACCCTAGACAGGGGAGTTTTAGTTGGCGCTGAAAAACTGTTTTTT. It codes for CASSSTLDRGVLVGAEKLFF.

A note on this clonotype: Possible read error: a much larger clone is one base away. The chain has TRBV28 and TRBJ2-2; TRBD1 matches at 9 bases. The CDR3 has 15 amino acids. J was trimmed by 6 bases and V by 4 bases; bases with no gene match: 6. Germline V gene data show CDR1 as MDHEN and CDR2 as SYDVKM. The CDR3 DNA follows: TGTGCCAGCAGTTCCAGGGACAGGGAACCCGGGGAGCTGTTTTTT. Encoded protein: CASSSRDREPGELFF.

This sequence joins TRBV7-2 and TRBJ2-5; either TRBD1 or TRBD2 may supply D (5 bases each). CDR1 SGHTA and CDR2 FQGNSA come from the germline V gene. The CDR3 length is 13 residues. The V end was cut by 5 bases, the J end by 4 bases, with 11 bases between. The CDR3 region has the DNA TGTGCCAGCAGCCGGGACGTCGGAGAGACCCAGTACTTC. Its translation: CASSRDVGETQYF.

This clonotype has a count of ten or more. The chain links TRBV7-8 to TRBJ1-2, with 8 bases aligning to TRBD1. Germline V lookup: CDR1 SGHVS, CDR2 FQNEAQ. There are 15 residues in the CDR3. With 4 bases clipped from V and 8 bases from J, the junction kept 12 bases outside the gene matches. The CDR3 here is CASSYRGQGSEGYTF. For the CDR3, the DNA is TGTGCCAGCAGCTACCGCGGACAGGGCTCAGAAGGCTACACCTTC.

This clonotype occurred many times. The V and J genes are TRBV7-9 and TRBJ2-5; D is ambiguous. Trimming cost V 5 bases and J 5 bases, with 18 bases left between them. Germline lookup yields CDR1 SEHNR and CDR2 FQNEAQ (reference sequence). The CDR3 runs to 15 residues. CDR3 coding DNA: TGTGCCAGCAGCCAATATCGGCAGTGCGTCGAGACCCAGTACTTC. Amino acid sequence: CASSQYRQCVETQYF.